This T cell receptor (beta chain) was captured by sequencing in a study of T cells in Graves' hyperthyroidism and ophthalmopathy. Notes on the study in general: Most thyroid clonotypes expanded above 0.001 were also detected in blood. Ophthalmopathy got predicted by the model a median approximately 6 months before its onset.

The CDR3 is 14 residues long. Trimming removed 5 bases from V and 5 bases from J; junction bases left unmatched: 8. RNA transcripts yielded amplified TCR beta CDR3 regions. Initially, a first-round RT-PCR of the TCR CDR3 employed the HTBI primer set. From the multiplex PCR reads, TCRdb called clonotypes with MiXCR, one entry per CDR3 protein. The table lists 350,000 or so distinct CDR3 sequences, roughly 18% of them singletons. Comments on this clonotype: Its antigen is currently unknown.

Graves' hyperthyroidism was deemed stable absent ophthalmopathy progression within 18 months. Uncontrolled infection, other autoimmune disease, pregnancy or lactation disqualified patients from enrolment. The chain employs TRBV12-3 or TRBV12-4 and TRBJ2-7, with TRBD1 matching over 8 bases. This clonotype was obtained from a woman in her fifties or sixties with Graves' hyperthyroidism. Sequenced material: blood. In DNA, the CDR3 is TGTGCCAGCAGTAATACAGGGGGGCGGGACGAGCAGTACTTC. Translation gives CASSNTGGRDEQYF.